This T cell receptor (beta chain) was recorded in a study of blood T cell repertoires in COVID-19. Study-level information: Nucleic acid was either cDNA or gDNA, and it came from T cells, B-cell-depleted T cells, or PBMCs.

Individuals aged about 18 to 90 years were recruited from some 26 US areas. Participants reported their clinical history, and cohort assignment relied on those reports. Trimming stripped 0 bases from V and 4 bases from J, with 13 bases between. The CDR3 runs 15 residues. Looked up from germline, CDR1 is SGHKS and CDR2 is YYEKEE (reference sequence). Clones were sequenced by immunoSEQ multiplex PCR, and TCRdb holds only the in-frame ones, with some missing. In the table there are a few hundred thousand clones, around 83% of which are singletons. This rearrangement joins TRBV5-5 to TRBJ1-1, with a weak D call TRBD1 (6 bases). The sequence derives from a woman in her forties or fifties who had recovered from COVID-19. The sequencing input was PBMCs or T cells enriched from blood (not recorded which). For the CDR3, the DNA is TGTGCCAGCAGCTTGGTCGGGGGGCGAAGCACTGAAGCTTTCTTT. This codes for CASSLVGGRSTEAFF. Full variable domain (missing parts from reference TRBV5-5 and TRBJ1-1): DAGVTQSPTHLIKTRGQQVTLRCSPISGHKSVSWYQQVLGQGPQFIFQYYEKEERGRGNFPDRFSARQFPNYSSELNVNALLLGDSALYLCASSLVGGRSTEAFFGQGTRLTVV.